This T cell receptor beta chain was obtained from a study of blood T cell repertoires in COVID-19. Study-level background: The analysed material was cDNA or gDNA that came from T cells, B-cell-depleted T cells, or PBMCs.

Sequencing was performed with immunoSEQ multiplex PCR; in TCRdb, only in-frame clones are kept and a portion is missing. This sample carries approximately 120,000 clones, approximately 81% of them seen once, and the ten largest clones take 3.5% to 4%. This CDR3 spans 14 amino acids. V was clipped by 4 bases and J by 2 bases; unmatched bases: 5. From germline, CDR1 is MDHEN and CDR2 SYDVKM. The genes are TRBV28 and TRBJ2-7; 7 nucleotides line up with TRBD1. Sequencing used peripheral blood. The sequence derives from a woman aged 45-65 years with acute or convalescent COVID-19. CDR3 residues: CASSSRTGAYEQYF. CDR3 bases: TGTGCCAGCAGTTCAAGGACAGGCGCCTACGAGCAGTACTTC.